The sequence of this T cell receptor (beta chain) was determined in a study of shared clonotypes between healthy human individuals. Whole-study context: Each donor's CD8 memory used one plate, CD8 naive two, each CD4 subset three. Findings of the study overall: Relative to memory subsets, naive subsets generally showed larger estimated richness.

Comments on this clone: The antigen is unknown.

Germline V CDR1 and CDR2: MGHDK, SYGVNS. The V end lost 6 bases, the J end lost 6 bases, and 8 bases lay between the germline ends. The CDR3 spans 11 residues. Produced via immunoSEQ multiplex PCR; TCRdb's table is partial and in-frame only. Of about 2.3 million clones detected, approximately 93% appear once; the ten largest clones hold 0.35% to 0.5%. V and J are TRBV25-1 and TRBJ2-5; no reliable D call. This receptor was obtained from a man younger than 35 in good health. Some clones in this sample may be carry-over from other donors' samples. The source material was naive CD4+ T cells from PBMCs. Regarding subset: CD45RA+ positively selected. This CDR3 is CASSASQTQYF. The DNA for the CDR3 is TGTGCCAGCAGCGCCAGCCAGACCCAGTACTTC.